The T cell receptor (beta chain) under discussion was sequenced for a study of T cells after yellow fever vaccination. Study information: SMART-Seq v4 Ultra Low Input served to prepare low-cell-number fractions. Findings and caveats of the study: After the booster, 95% to 98% of CD4 and roughly nine tenths of CD8 primary-response clones were re-detected. Some clonotypes were seen in both the CD4 and the CD8 compartments. These made up a small share and likely arose from convergent recombination.

Germline CDR1 and CDR2: DFQATT and SNEGSKA (reference sequence). The CDR3 runs 15 residues. The J segment lost 4 bases and the V segment lost 1 base, leaving 5 bases of the junction unmatched. In making TCR cDNA, 5'RACE template switching added a universal primer site and UMIs to it. TCRdb reprocessed the 5' RACE reads with MiXCR, giving one entry per CDR3 protein. This table has 620,000 or so distinct CDR3 sequences, about 17% appearing once. This clonotype was detected a few times. What it binds is unknown. The sequence derives from a man between 18 and 35 years old who received the YFV17D yellow fever vaccine. This chain links TRBV20-1 with TRBJ2-5; TRBD2 aligns across 11 bases. The sequenced sample was PBMCs, obtained less than 6 days after the first yellow fever vaccination. The CDR3, as DNA: TGCAGTGCTAGAGCCCTAGCGGGGGGTTTAGAGACCCAGTACTTC. It is translated as CSARALAGGLETQYF.